This T cell receptor (beta chain) was identified during a study of regulatory T cells in long-lasting Graves disease. Study in general: Persistent Graves' disease meant over 5 years of antithyroid drugs with positive TSH receptor antibodies. The study's findings and limits: Among samples with persistent disease, TRBV28, TRBJ1-2 and TRBJ2-5 were favored. Accuracy was perhaps lowered by the small sample size.

A word on this clonotype: The antigen is undetermined.

Investigators prepared the TCR beta libraries by applying iRepertoire HTBI primers and Arm-PCR of CDR3 regions. Using its own MiXCR run on the multiplex PCR reads, TCRdb lists one record per CDR3 protein. The sample has some 470,000 distinct CDR3 sequences, 20% to 25% seen once. As to time point: persistent/refractory GD, antithyroid drugs over 5 years with positive TRAb. RNA isolated from PBMCs was used to make the TCR library. Patients with Graves' disease were diagnosed by American Thyroid Association guidelines. The CDR3 runs 16 residues. Trimming stripped 4 bases from V and 0 bases from J, with 15 bases between. The V gene's germline CDR1 is SGHDT and CDR2 YYEEEE.

V usage is TRBV5-6 and J usage is TRBJ2-3; D remains unclear. Material: peripheral blood mononuclear cells (PBMCs), obtained when the disease was refractory, from a patient treated with antithyroid drugs. The source of this sequence is a female donor with Graves disease. The CDR3 here is CASSAWVTFSTDTQYF. Here the CDR3 DNA reads TGTGCCAGCAGCGCCTGGGTGACATTTAGCACAGATACGCAGTATTTT.